This TCR beta chain derives from a study of response to subunit inactivated influenza vaccine. TCRdb reprocessed the RT-PCR reads with MiXCR, giving one entry per CDR3 protein. The sample consists of 450,000 to 550,000 distinct CDR3 sequences, roughly 23% of them appearing once. V was trimmed by 4 bases and J by 2 bases, leaving 6 bases between them. The CDR3 loop spans 12 amino acids. This clonotype was picked up many times. The source is a man in his fifties who received an inactivated influenza vaccine. V and J are TRBV12-3 or TRBV12-4 and TRBJ2-7; D is tentatively TRBD1 or TRBD2 (5 bases each). The sample in question was CD4+ T cells sorted from PBMCs, obtained 5 days after vaccination. In DNA, the CDR3 is TGTGCCAGCAGTTCGGGGCCCTACGAGCAGTACTTC. Its translation: CASSSGPYEQYF.